This T cell receptor (beta chain) was found in a study of blood T cell repertoires in COVID-19. Study context: Specimens from acute and convalescent COVID-19 originated in the United States, Italy and Spain. PBMCs, B-cell-depleted T cells, or T cells were the source of the cDNA or gDNA that made up the material.

Per the germline V gene, CDR1 is GTSNPN and CDR2 is SVGIG (reference sequence). The CDR3 spans 13 residues. V shed 5 bases, J shed 3 bases, and the junction held 7 bases outside the gene matches. In the original workflow: It was from reference gene primer amplification that nucleated cell counts were estimated. The protocol was immunoSEQ multiplex PCR, while the TCRdb copy is restricted to in-frame clones and leaves out a portion. V and J calls and clone size are those listed in that table; D and trimming were worked out from the DNA. The sample holds 52,000 or so clones, approximately 84% seen once.

The sequence was collected from a man aged 65 to 85 with active COVID-19. Input material: peripheral blood. The genes are TRBV30 and TRBJ2-7; TRBD2 agrees at 7 bases. This CDR3 reads CAWGRGLNYEQYF. CDR3 sequence (DNA): TGTGCCTGGGGGAGGGGACTTAACTACGAGCAGTACTTC.